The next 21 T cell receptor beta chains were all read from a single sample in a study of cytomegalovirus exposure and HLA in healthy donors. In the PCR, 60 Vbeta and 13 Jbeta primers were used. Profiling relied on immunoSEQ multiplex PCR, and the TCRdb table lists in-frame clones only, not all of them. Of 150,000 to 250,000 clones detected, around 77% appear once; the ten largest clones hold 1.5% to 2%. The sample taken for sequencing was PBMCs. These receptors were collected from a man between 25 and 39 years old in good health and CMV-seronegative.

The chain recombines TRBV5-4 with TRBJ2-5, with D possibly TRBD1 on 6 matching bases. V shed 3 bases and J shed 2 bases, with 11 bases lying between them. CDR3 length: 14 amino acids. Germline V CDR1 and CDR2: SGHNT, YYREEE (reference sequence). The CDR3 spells CASSSQGHQETQYF. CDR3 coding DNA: TGTGCCAGCAGCTCACAGGGACATCAAGAGACCCAGTACTTC.

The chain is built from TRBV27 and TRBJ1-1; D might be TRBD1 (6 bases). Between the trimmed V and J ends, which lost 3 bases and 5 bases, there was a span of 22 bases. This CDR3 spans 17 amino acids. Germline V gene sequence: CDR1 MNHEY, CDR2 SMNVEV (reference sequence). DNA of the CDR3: TGTGCCAGCAGTTTCATCGAAACGCAGGGGAAGGTTACTGAAGCTTTCTTT. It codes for CASSFIETQGKVTEAFF.

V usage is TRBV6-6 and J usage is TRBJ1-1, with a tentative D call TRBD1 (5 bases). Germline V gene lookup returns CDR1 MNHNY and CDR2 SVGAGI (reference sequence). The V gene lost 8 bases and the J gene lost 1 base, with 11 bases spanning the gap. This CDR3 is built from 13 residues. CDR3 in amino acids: CASVIGQNTEAFF. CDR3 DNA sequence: TGTGCCAGCGTGATCGGACAGAACACTGAAGCTTTCTTT.

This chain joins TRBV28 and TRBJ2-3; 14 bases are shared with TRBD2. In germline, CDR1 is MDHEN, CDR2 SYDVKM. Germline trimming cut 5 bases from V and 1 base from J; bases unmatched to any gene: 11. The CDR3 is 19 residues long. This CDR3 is CASSTMTSGRAGGTDTQYF. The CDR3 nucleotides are TGTGCCAGCAGTACAATGACTAGCGGGAGGGCCGGTGGCACAGATACGCAGTATTTT.

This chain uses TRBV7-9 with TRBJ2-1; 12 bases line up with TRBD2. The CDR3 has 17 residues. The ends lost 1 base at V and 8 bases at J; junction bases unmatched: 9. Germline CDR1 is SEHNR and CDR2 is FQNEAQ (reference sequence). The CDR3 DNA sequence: TGTGCCAGCAGCTTAGTGCCCAGACTAGCGGGAGAAGATGAGCAGTTCTTC. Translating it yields CASSLVPRLAGEDEQFF.

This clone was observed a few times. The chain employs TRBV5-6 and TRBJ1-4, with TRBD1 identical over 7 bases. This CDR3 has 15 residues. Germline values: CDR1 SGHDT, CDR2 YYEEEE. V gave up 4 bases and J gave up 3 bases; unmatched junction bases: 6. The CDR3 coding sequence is TGTGCCAGCAGCCCCGACAGGGACTCTAATGAAAAACTGTTTTTT. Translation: CASSPDRDSNEKLFF.

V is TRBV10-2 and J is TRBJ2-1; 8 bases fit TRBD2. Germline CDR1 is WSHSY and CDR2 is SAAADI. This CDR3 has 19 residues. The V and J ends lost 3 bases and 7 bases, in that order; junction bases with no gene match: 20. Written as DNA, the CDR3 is TGCGCCAGCAGTGAACCCCGTACTAGCGGACACCTACCAAGGAATGAGCAGTTCTTC. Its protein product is CASSEPRTSGHLPRNEQFF.

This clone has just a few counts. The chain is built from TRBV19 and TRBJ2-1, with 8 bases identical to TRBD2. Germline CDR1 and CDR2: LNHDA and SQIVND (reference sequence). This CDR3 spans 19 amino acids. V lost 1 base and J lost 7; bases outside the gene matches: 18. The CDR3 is CASSIVSWGHLPGGNEQFF. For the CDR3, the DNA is TGTGCCAGTAGTATAGTTTCGTGGGGCCACCTCCCGGGGGGGAATGAGCAGTTCTTC.

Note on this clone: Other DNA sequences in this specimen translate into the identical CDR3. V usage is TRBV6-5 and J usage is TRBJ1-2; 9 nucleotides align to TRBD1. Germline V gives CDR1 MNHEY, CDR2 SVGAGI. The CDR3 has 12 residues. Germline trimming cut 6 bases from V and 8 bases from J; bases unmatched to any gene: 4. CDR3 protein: CASRRTGEGYTF. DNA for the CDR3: TGTGCCAGCAGGCGGACAGGGGAAGGCTACACCTTC.

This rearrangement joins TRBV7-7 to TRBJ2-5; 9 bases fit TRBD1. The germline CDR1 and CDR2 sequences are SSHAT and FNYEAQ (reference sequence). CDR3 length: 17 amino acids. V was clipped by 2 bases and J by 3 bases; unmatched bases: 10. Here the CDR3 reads CASSLRQGVLGEETQYF. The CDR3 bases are TGTGCCAGCAGCTTACGACAGGGGGTATTGGGGGAAGAGACCCAGTACTTC.

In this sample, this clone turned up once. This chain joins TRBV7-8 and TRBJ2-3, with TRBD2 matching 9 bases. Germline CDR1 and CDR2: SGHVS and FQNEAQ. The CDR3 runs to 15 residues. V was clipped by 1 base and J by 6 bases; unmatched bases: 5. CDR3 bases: TGTGCCAGCAGCTTAGATCTAGCGGGAACGGATACGCAGTATTTT. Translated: CASSLDLAGTDTQYF.

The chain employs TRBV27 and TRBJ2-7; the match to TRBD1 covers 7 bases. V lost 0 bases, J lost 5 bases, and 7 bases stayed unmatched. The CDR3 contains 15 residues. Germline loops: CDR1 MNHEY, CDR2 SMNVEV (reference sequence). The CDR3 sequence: CASSLSSGGFNEQYF. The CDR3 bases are TGTGCCAGCAGTTTATCATCAGGGGGATTCAACGAGCAGTACTTC.

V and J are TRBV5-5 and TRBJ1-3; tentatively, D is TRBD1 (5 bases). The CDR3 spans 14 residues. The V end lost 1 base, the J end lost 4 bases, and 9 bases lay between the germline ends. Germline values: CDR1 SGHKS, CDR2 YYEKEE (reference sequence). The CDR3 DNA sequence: TGTGCCAGCAGCTTGAGGGGCACGGGAAACACCATATATTTT. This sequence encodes CASSLRGTGNTIYF.

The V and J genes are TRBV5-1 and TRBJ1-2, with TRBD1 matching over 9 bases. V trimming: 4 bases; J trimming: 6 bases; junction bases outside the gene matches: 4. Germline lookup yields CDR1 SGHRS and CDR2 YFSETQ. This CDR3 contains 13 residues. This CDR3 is CASSKRQGDGYTF. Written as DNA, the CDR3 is TGCGCCAGCAGCAAAAGACAGGGGGATGGCTACACCTTC.

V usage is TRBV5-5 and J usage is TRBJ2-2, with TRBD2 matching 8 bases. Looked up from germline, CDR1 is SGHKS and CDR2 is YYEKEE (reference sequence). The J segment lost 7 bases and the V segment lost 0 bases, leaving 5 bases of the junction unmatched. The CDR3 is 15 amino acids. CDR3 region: CASSLAGGPVGELFF. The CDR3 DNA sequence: TGTGCCAGCAGCTTGGCGGGAGGGCCTGTCGGGGAGCTGTTTTTT.

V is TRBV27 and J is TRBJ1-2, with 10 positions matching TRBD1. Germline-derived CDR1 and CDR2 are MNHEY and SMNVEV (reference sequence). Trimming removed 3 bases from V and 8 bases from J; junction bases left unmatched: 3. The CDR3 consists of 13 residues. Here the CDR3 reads CASSFGQGVGYTF. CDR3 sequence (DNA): TGTGCCAGCAGTTTCGGACAGGGGGTGGGCTACACCTTC.

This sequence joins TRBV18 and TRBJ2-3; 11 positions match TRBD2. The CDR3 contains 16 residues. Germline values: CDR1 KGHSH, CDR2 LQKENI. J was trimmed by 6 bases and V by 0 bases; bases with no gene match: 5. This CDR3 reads CASSPPTLAGVDTQYF. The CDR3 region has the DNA TGTGCCAGCTCACCACCGACACTAGCGGGAGTGGATACGCAGTATTTT.

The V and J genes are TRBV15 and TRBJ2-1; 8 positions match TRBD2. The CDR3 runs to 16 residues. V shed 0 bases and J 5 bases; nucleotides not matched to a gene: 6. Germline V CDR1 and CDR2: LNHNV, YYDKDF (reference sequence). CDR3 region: CATSRDSSGRNNEQFF. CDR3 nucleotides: TGTGCCACCAGCAGAGATTCTAGCGGGCGAAACAATGAGCAGTTCTTC.

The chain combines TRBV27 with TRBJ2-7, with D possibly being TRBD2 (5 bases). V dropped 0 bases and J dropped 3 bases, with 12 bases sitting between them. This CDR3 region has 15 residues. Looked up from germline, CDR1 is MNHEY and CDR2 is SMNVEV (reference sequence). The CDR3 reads CASSLSAGGGYEQYF. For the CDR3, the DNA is TGTGCCAGCAGTTTATCGGCAGGCGGAGGCTACGAGCAGTACTTC.

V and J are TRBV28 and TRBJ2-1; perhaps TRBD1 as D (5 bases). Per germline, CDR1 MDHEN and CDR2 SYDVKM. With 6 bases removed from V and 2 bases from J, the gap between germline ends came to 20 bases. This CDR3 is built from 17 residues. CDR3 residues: CASSSLPRVKPYNEQFF. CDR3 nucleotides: TGTGCCAGCAGCTCCCTTCCCAGGGTTAAGCCCTACAATGAGCAGTTCTTC.

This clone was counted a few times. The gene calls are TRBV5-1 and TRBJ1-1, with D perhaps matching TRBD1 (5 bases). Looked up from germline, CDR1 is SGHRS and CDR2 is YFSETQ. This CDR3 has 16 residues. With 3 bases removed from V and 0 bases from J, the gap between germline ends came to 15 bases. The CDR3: CASSSQTVALNTEAFF. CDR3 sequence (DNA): TGCGCCAGCAGCTCACAGACAGTAGCCTTGAACACTGAAGCTTTCTTT.